The 8 T cell receptor beta chains listed next were all sequenced from one sample in a study of vaccination and CD4 T cells after COVID-19. Sequence data for DNA of cultured CD4+ T cells were generated by the Oncomine TCR Beta short-read assay. In TCRdb, the PCR reads were re-called with MiXCR into one record per CDR3 protein. The table includes over 10,000 distinct CDR3 sequences, under 55% detected once. Noted treatment: roughly 11-day PBMC culture with coronavirus spike peptide pools or control peptides (ViraFEST assay). Their antigens remain unidentified. The material sequenced was CD4+ T cells from blood, cultured in vitro. The receptors derive from a human donor who had recovered from COVID-19.

In this sample, this clonotype turned up a few times. V gene TRBV10-1 combines with J gene TRBJ2-2; D not certain. V lost 6 bases and J lost 4, with 9 bases in between. This CDR3 has 13 amino acids. Germline V gene sequence: CDR1 WNHNN, CDR2 SYGVQD (reference sequence). CDR3 loop: CASRAGGTGELFF. CDR3 in DNA: TGCGCCAGCAGGGCAGGTGGCACCGGGGAGCTGTTTTTT.

V and J are TRBV11-2 and TRBJ2-7; 13 bases fit TRBD2. CDR3 length: 17 amino acids. V lost 5 bases and J lost 2; bases outside the gene matches: 9. Germline CDR1 is SGHAT and CDR2 is FQNNGV. CDR3 loop: CASSPGTSGTYTYEQYF. The CDR3 nucleotides are TGTGCCAGCAGCCCTGGGACTAGCGGGACCTATACCTACGAGCAGTACTTC. The full variable domain, its missing parts supplied by reference TRBV11-2 and TRBJ2-7, is EAGVAQSPRYKIIEKRQSVAFWCNPISGHATLYWYQQILGQGPKLLIQFQNNGVVDDSQLPKDRFSAERLKGVDSTLKIQPAKLEDSAVYLCASSPGTSGTYTYEQYFGPGTRLTVT.

By frequency in the sample, this clonotype is medium-sized (0.01 to 0.1%). This rearrangement joins TRBV10-3 to TRBJ1-1; 7 bases agree with TRBD1. The V gene end was trimmed by 6 bases and the J gene end by 0 bases; junction bases not matched to a gene: 7. Looked up from germline, CDR1 is ENHRY and CDR2 is SYGVKD. The CDR3 has 15 residues. In DNA, the CDR3 is TGTGCCATCAGCCGGGACAGAGATATGAACACTGAAGCTTTCTTT. Protein product: CAISRDRDMNTEAFF.

The J gene is TRBJ2-7, the V gene TRBV5-1; 10 nucleotides line up with TRBD1. Trimming at V came to 5 bases and at J to 3 bases, leaving 14 bases not matched to a gene. Germline V lookup: CDR1 SGHRS, CDR2 YFSETQ. CDR3 length: 17 amino acids. The DNA for the CDR3 is TGCGCCAGCAGGCCACCCAGGGCGGGACAGGGGCACTACGAGCAGTACTTC. It encodes CASRPPRAGQGHYEQYF.

The chain couples TRBV7-8 to TRBJ1-1; D is undetermined. CDR1 and CDR2 from the germline V gene are SGHVS and FQNEAQ. This CDR3 has 14 residues. Trimming pared 4 bases from V and 1 base from J, leaving 10 bases between. CDR3 in DNA: TGTGCCAGCAGCTGGGGAAACCCGAACACTGAAGCTTTCTTT. Its protein product is CASSWGNPNTEAFF.

This clonotype was detected a few times. The chain uses TRBV2 and TRBJ2-3, with D perhaps being TRBD1 or TRBD2 (5 bases each). This CDR3 has 14 amino acids. Germline values: CDR1 SNHLY, CDR2 FYNNEI. With 7 bases removed from V and 1 base from J, the gap between germline ends came to 12 bases. In DNA form, the CDR3 reads TGTGCCAGCAAGAGGGACCGCCGCACAGATACGCAGTATTTT. Amino acid sequence: CASKRDRRTDTQYF.

The rearrangement joins TRBV12-3 or TRBV12-4 to TRBJ1-1; D gene unclear. The CDR3 loop spans 11 amino acids. Between the trimmed V and J ends, which lost 2 bases and 4 bases, there was a span of 2 bases. The CDR3 bases are TGTGCCAGCAGTTTAACCACTGAAGCTTTCTTT. Its translation: CASSLTTEAFF.

The CDR3 nucleotides read TGTGCCAGCAGAACCTGGACAGTTTCAAACACTGAAGCTTTCTTT. Translated, it gives CASRTWTVSNTEAFF. The V and J genes are TRBV6-2 or TRBV6-3 and TRBJ1-1, with D possibly TRBD1 on 6 matching bases. The germline gives CDR1 MNHEY, CDR2 SVGEGT. CDR3 length: 15 residues. Trimming left V 6 bases short and J 2 bases short, with 16 bases between.